This is a list of T cell receptor beta chains from one sample in a study of identifying expanded T cells in peripheral blood. TCRdb keeps only in-frame clones here, not all; method: immunoSEQ multiplex PCR. The repertoire holds 70,000 to 100,000 clones, with 88% as singletons. The sequencing sample was made of blood. These receptors all stem from a person aged 18 to 69 in good health. The CDR3 runs from the conserved cysteine through the conserved F or W. Fields, in order: V gene, CDR3 length, clone size, J gene, D gene, CDR3 protein, CDR3 DNA. D genes are given only for firm matches. Size values are once, few and many counts, or a class for expanded clones, and some rows have none.

>TRBV30|14|.|TRBJ1-6|.
CAWSLGGHIRSLHF
TGTGCCTGGAGTCTGGGGGGACACATCCGATCCCTCCACTTT
>TRBV5-1|15|.|TRBJ2-7|TRBD1
CASSLARTGAVEQYF
TGCGCCAGCAGCTTGGCCAGGACAGGGGCCGTCGAGCAGTACTTC
>TRBV30|13|.|TRBJ1-4|.
CAWREGTNEKLFF
TGTGCCTGGAGGGAGGGGACCAATGAAAAACTGTTTTTT
>TRBV5-6|16|.|TRBJ2-1|.
CASSLKRGNGGNEQFF
TGTGCCAGCAGCTTGAAAAGGGGGAACGGAGGGAATGAGCAGTTCTTC
>TRBV5-1|15|.|TRBJ1-1|TRBD1
CASSLQGGYNTEAFF
TGCGCCAGCAGCTTGCAGGGGGGCTATAACACTGAAGCTTTCTTT
>TRBV9|14|.|TRBJ1-1|TRBD1
CASSIGTVYTEAFF
TGTGCCAGCAGCATCGGGACAGTCTACACTGAAGCTTTCTTT
>TRBV28|15|.|TRBJ1-6|.
CASRGGGRTNSPLHF
TGTGCCAGCAGAGGAGGGGGACGGACAAATTCACCCCTCCACTTT
>TRBV18|16|.|TRBJ1-6|.
CASSNSRGSYNSPLHF
TGTGCCAGCTCAAATTCACGGGGGTCCTATAATTCACCCCTCCACTTT
>TRBV6-5|12|once|TRBJ2-7|.
CASTNLPQEQYF
TGTGCCAGCACCAATCTTCCTCAAGAGCAGTACTTC
>TRBV5-6|15|.|TRBJ1-2|TRBD1
CASSYGTGRVYGYTF
TGTGCCAGCAGCTATGGGACAGGGAGGGTCTATGGCTACACCTTC
>TRBV28|14|.|TRBJ2-7|.
CASRKGGEAYEQYF
TGTGCCAGCAGGAAGGGTGGGGAAGCCTACGAGCAGTACTTC
>TRBV19|13|.|TRBJ2-1|.
CASRGLPRNEQFF
TGTGCCAGTCGGGGGCTCCCCCGGAATGAGCAGTTCTTC
>TRBV25-1|15|.|TRBJ1-4|.
CASSEGGALNEKLFF
TGTGCCAGCAGTGAAGGGGGGGCACTGAATGAAAAACTGTTTTTT
>TRBV18|14|few|TRBJ1-3|TRBD1
CASSPDRSGNTIYF
TGTGCCAGCTCGCCGGACAGGTCGGGAAACACCATATATTTT
>TRBV5-4|15|once|TRBJ1-6|TRBD1
CASTTGGGGNSPLHF
TGTGCCAGCACTACGGGAGGGGGCGGTAATTCACCCCTCCACTTT
>TRBV30|13|.|TRBJ1-4|.
CAWSSNSNEKLFF
TGTGCCTGGAGTTCCAACAGTAATGAAAAACTGTTTTTT
>TRBV19|15|.|TRBJ2-3|.
CARTAPGASTDTQYF
TGTGCCAGAACTGCACCAGGGGCAAGCACAGATACGCAGTATTTT
>TRBV7-2|13|.|TRBJ2-7|TRBD2
CASTRLAGDEQYF
TGTGCCAGCACCCGACTAGCGGGGGATGAGCAGTACTTC
>TRBV5-4|19|.|TRBJ2-5|TRBD2
CASSLLRTSGQGIQETQYF
TGTGCCAGCAGCTTGCTGCGGACTAGCGGGCAGGGCATCCAAGAGACCCAGTACTTC
>TRBV7-6|13|.|TRBJ1-1|.
CASSSALNTEAFF
TGTGCCAGCAGCTCAGCCCTGAACACTGAAGCTTTCTTT
>TRBV4-1|14|.|TRBJ2-5|TRBD1
CASSQWDRVEAQYF
TGCGCCAGCAGCCAATGGGACAGAGTTGAGGCCCAGTACTTC
>TRBV2|14|.|TRBJ1-2|.
CASSKGSINYGYTF
TGTGCCAGCAGTAAGGGCAGCATTAACTATGGCTACACCTTC
>TRBV7-8|13|.|TRBJ1-1|.
CASSLSANTEAFF
TGTGCCAGCAGCTTATCAGCTAACACTGAAGCTTTCTTT
>TRBV9|16|.|TRBJ2-4|.
CASSSGQQLAKNIQYF
TGTGCCAGCAGCTCTGGACAGCAGCTAGCCAAAAACATTCAGTACTTC
>TRBV2|13|.|TRBJ2-2|.
CASSIRGTGELFF
TGTGCCAGCAGTATCCGGGGGACCGGGGAGCTGTTTTTT
>TRBV18|14|.|TRBJ2-7|.
CASSRAAGTYEQYF
TGTGCCAGCTCACGGGCGGCGGGGACCTACGAGCAGTACTTC
>TRBV7-2|13|.|TRBJ1-5|.
CASSILLDQPQHF
TGTGCCAGCAGTATCCTATTAGATCAGCCCCAGCATTTT
>TRBV4-3|21|.|TRBJ2-3|.
CASSQDYNPAPLISGTDTQYF
TGCGCCAGCAGCCAGGACTACAACCCGGCGCCCCTGATTTCTGGCACAGATACGCAGTATTTT
>TRBV27|14|.|TRBJ2-7|.
CASSPAGGKYEQYF
TGTGCCAGCAGCCCGGCAGGGGGGAAGTACGAGCAGTACTTC
>TRBV6-4|17|.|TRBJ1-2|.
CASSPRTKTGPNYGYTF
TGTGCCAGCAGCCCCAGAACGAAGACAGGACCCAACTATGGCTACACCTTC
>TRBV19|16|.|TRBJ2-2|.
CASSIYPLQGTGELFF
TGTGCCAGTAGTATATACCCACTCCAGGGCACCGGGGAGCTGTTTTTT
>TRBV5-1|14|.|TRBJ2-3|.
CASSSNLQADTQYF
TGCGCCAGCAGCTCGAACCTTCAAGCAGATACGCAGTATTTT
>TRBV19|14|few|TRBJ1-6|TRBD1
CASSIWDSNSPLHF
TGTGCCAGTAGTATATGGGACAGTAATTCACCCCTCCACTTT
>TRBV2|15|.|TRBJ2-3|TRBD2
CASIAGTMGTDTQYF
TGTGCCAGCATTGCGGGGACTATGGGCACAGATACGCAGTATTTT
>TRBV6-5|12|.|TRBJ2-7|.
CATLKNSYEQYF
TGTGCCACCCTTAAGAACTCCTACGAGCAGTACTTC
>TRBV5-4|15|.|TRBJ2-5|TRBD2
CASSSGLAGAGTQYF
TGTGCCAGCAGCTCGGGACTAGCGGGGGCTGGGACCCAGTACTTC
>TRBV2|11|.|TRBJ2-3|.
CASSDEDTQYF
TGTGCCAGCAGTGATGAAGATACGCAGTATTTT
>TRBV27|15|once|TRBJ1-5|TRBD1
CASSFRQGNNQPQHF
TGTGCCAGCAGTTTCCGACAGGGGAACAATCAGCCCCAGCATTTT
>TRBV4-3|17|once|TRBJ2-4|.
CASSQDFPTRGKNIQYF
TGCGCCAGCAGCCAAGATTTCCCGACCAGGGGCAAAAACATTCAGTACTTC
>TRBV19|14|.|TRBJ1-2|TRBD1
CASSTGQANYGYTF
TGTGCCAGTAGCACGGGACAGGCTAACTATGGCTACACCTTC
>TRBV6-1|15|.|TRBJ2-6|TRBD1
CASSLDRAGANVLTF
TGTGCCAGCAGCTTAGACAGGGCAGGGGCCAACGTCCTGACTTTC
>TRBV6-4|19|.|TRBJ1-5|.
CASSEWWGVGWGSNQPQHF
TGTGCCAGCAGTGAGTGGTGGGGCGTAGGTTGGGGTAGCAATCAGCCCCAGCATTTT
>TRBV21-1|12|.|TRBJ2-4|.
CASTEGRNIQYF
TGTGCCAGCACCGAAGGAAGGAACATTCAGTACTTC